The 32 T cell receptor beta chains below come from one sample, sequenced in a study of cytomegalovirus exposure and HLA in healthy donors. The PCR made use of 60 Vbeta and 13 Jbeta primers. The assay was immunoSEQ multiplex PCR, and TCRdb's table has in-frame clones only and misses some. This sample yields 180,000 or so clones, of which roughly 80% are seen a single time; over 0.65% belongs to the top ten. The sequenced sample consisted of PBMCs. Receptors originate from a woman younger than 30 in good health and CMV-seronegative.

This clone was counted once. This CDR3 is CASSGLAGSNEQFF. The CDR3 DNA reads TGTGCCAGCAGTGGACTAGCGGGAAGTAATGAGCAGTTCTTC. The V call is TRBV6-4, the J call TRBJ2-1; TRBD2 aligns across 11 bases. V gave up 4 bases and J gave up 7 bases; unmatched junction bases: 3. The CDR3 length is 14 residues. The germline V gene encodes CDR1 MRHNA and CDR2 SNTAGT.

The CDR3 protein is CASSTGVQETQYF. CDR3 DNA sequence: TGTGCCAGCAGCACAGGGGTTCAAGAGACCCAGTACTTC. The chain combines TRBV13 with TRBJ2-5; the match to TRBD1 covers 7 bases. The V and J ends lost 5 bases and 2 bases, in that order; junction bases with no gene match: 2. CDR3 size: 13 residues. Germline CDR1 reads PRHDT; CDR2 reads FYEKMQ (reference sequence).

This clone was seen a single time. The rearrangement links TRBV28 to TRBJ1-5; D is perhaps TRBD1 (6 bases). The V gene's germline CDR1 is MDHEN and CDR2 SYDVKM. V dropped 6 bases and J dropped 7 bases, with 16 bases sitting between them. The CDR3 loop spans 14 amino acids. The CDR3 nucleotides read TGTGCCAGCAGCGAAACAGGGATTGAACAGCCCCAGCATTTT. Its translation is CASSETGIEQPQHF.

This sequence joins TRBV2 and TRBJ2-7, with 11 bases that match TRBD2. J gave up 1 base and V 7 bases, and 0 bases lay outside the gene matches. Germline V gives CDR1 SNHLY, CDR2 FYNNEI. The CDR3 sequence is 13 residues long. This CDR3 reads CASTSGRSYEQYF. In DNA, the CDR3 is TGTGCCAGCACTAGCGGGAGGTCCTACGAGCAGTACTTC.

This chain uses TRBV27 with TRBJ2-7; D gene unclear. The CDR3 extends over 13 amino acids. V dropped 7 bases and J dropped 0 bases, with 10 bases sitting between them. Germline V gene sequence: CDR1 MNHEY, CDR2 SMNVEV (reference sequence). CDR3 DNA: TGTGCCAGCATCGGTAGTTCCTCCTACGAGCAGTACTTC. Its protein is CASIGSSSYEQYF.

This rearrangement joins TRBV4-1 to TRBJ2-5; D is undetermined. From germline, CDR1 is MGHRA and CDR2 YSYEKL. The CDR3 loop spans 14 amino acids. V gave up 0 bases and J gave up 1 base, with 6 bases separating them. The CDR3 region has the DNA TGCGCCAGCAGCCAAGATCAACTCCAAGAGACCCAGTACTTC. This sequence encodes CASSQDQLQETQYF.

This sequence joins TRBV10-1 and TRBJ1-1, with a weak D call TRBD1 (5 bases). CDR1 is WNHNN, CDR2 SYGVQD, per germline (reference sequence). The V and J ends lost 0 bases and 1 base respectively, with 18 bases between them. The CDR3 totals 18 residues. The CDR3 DNA sequence: TGCGCCAGCAGTGAGTCATTATCGGGGGTGAGGGGGAACACTGAAGCTTTCTTT. This encodes CASSESLSGVRGNTEAFF.

This sequence joins TRBV20-1 and TRBJ2-2; D is perhaps TRBD2 (6 bases). V lost 4 bases and J 7 bases, leaving 7 bases between the germline ends. Looked up from germline, CDR1 is DFQATT and CDR2 is SNEGSKA (reference sequence). The CDR3 is made up of 11 amino acids. The CDR3 DNA follows: TGCAGTGCTATCGGGGGCGGGGAGCTGTTTTTT. Protein sequence: CSAIGGGELFF.

This clone was seen a few times. The rearrangement joins TRBV5-5 to TRBJ1-2, with TRBD1 identical over 11 bases. The V gene end was trimmed by 4 bases and the J gene end by 4 bases; junction bases not matched to a gene: 3. Germline V gene sequence: CDR1 SGHKS, CDR2 YYEKEE (reference sequence). The CDR3 totals 14 residues. This CDR3 is CASSTDRGLYGYTF. Written as DNA, the CDR3 is TGTGCCAGCAGCACGGACAGGGGGCTCTATGGCTACACCTTC.

The chain combines TRBV19 with TRBJ2-5, with D tentatively TRBD2 (5 bases). The CDR3 has 14 residues. Germline CDR1 is LNHDA and CDR2 is SQIVND (reference sequence). Trimming pared 4 bases from V and 3 bases from J, leaving 12 bases between. In DNA, the CDR3 is TGTGCCAGTAGTACCCTGGGGAGAAAAGAGACCCAGTACTTC. Protein: CASSTLGRKETQYF.

This chain connects TRBV4-2 to TRBJ2-7, with TRBD2 identical over 8 bases. Germline V gives CDR1 LGHNA, CDR2 YNFKEQ. After removal of 1 base from V and 4 bases from J, the junction contained 6 bases not matched to a gene. The CDR3 is 15 residues long. The CDR3 region has the DNA TGTGCCAGCAGCCAAGGGGGCAGCGGGAGTTACGAGCAGTACTTC. This encodes CASSQGGSGSYEQYF.

The V and J genes are TRBV4-2 and TRBJ1-5; TRBD1 agrees at 7 bases. Germline CDR1 is LGHNA and CDR2 is YNFKEQ. This CDR3 has 15 amino acids. J was trimmed by 6 bases and V by 4 bases; bases with no gene match: 9. Here the CDR3 reads CASSLETGFGQPQHF. CDR3 DNA: TGTGCCAGCAGCCTAGAGACAGGGTTTGGTCAGCCCCAGCATTTT.

V and J are TRBV2 and TRBJ2-2; TRBD1 aligns across 8 bases. Germline V lookup: CDR1 SNHLY, CDR2 FYNNEI. The length of the CDR3 is 14 residues. V was pared by 6 bases and J by 7 bases, with 7 bases of the junction left unmatched. The CDR3 protein is CASRDRTGRGELFF. In DNA form, the CDR3 reads TGTGCCAGCAGAGATAGGACAGGGCGCGGGGAGCTGTTTTTT.

The chain couples TRBV6-5 to TRBJ1-2; 7 nucleotides match TRBD1. In germline, CDR1 is MNHEY, CDR2 SVGAGI. The CDR3 contains 14 residues. With 2 bases clipped from V and 4 bases from J, the junction kept 4 bases outside the gene matches. The CDR3 DNA sequence: TGTGCCAGCAGTTACCCAGGGGGGTCCTATGGCTACACCTTC. Translation gives CASSYPGGSYGYTF.

The chain combines TRBV28 with TRBJ2-7, with D perhaps matching TRBD2 (6 bases). This CDR3 is built from 15 residues. The V gene lost 3 bases and the J gene lost 0 bases, with 12 bases spanning the gap. The germline CDR1 and CDR2 sequences are MDHEN and SYDVKM. In DNA form, the CDR3 reads TGTGCCAGCAGTTTGGGTGGGGGGAGCTCCTACGAGCAGTACTTC. Amino acid sequence: CASSLGGGSSYEQYF.

This clone was found a few times. The CDR3 DNA is TGTGCCAGCAGCTTAGCCCCGTCGGTACTCGGCTACACCTTC. This translates into CASSLAPSVLGYTF. The chain is built from TRBV7-9 and TRBJ1-2; D not certain. The CDR3 has 14 amino acids. The germline V and J ends were trimmed by 0 bases and 8 bases, with 13 bases remaining between them. Germline V CDR1 and CDR2: SEHNR, FQNEAQ (reference sequence).

The chain combines TRBV5-8 with TRBJ2-3; 10 positions agree with TRBD2. The J segment lost 4 bases and the V segment lost 3 bases, leaving 5 bases of the junction unmatched. Germline-derived CDR1 and CDR2 are SGHTS and YDEGEE. The CDR3 sequence is 15 residues long. CDR3 sequence: CASSWLAGVADTQYF. The DNA of the CDR3 is TGTGCCAGCAGCTGGCTAGCGGGAGTCGCAGATACGCAGTATTTT. Variable domain in full (rest from reference TRBV5-8 and TRBJ2-3): EAGVTQSPTHLIKTRGQQATLRCSPISGHTSVYWYQQALGLGLQFLLWYDEGEERNRGNFPPRFSGRQFPNYSSELNVNALELEDSALYLCASSWLAGVADTQYFGPGTRLTVL.

This clone showed up just once. This chain links TRBV5-4 with TRBJ1-1; D possibly corresponds to TRBD1 (5 bases). Trimming removed 1 base at V and 6 bases at J, with 13 bases between. CDR3 length: 14 amino acids. Per the germline V gene, CDR1 is SGHNT and CDR2 is YYREEE (reference sequence). CDR3: CASSLRAGPPEAFF. The CDR3 nucleotides are TGTGCCAGCAGCTTGAGGGCAGGGCCGCCTGAAGCTTTCTTT.

This clone has a handful of counts. This rearrangement joins TRBV5-1 to TRBJ2-6; D perhaps matches TRBD1 (6 bases). V was cut by 3 bases and J by 4 bases, with 14 bases left in between. This CDR3 has 16 amino acids. Germline V gene lookup returns CDR1 SGHRS and CDR2 YFSETQ. The CDR3 sequence: CASSSMQGTGANVLTF. In DNA, the CDR3 is TGCGCCAGCAGCTCTATGCAGGGGACCGGGGCCAACGTCCTGACTTTC.

This chain links TRBV9 with TRBJ1-3, with D perhaps matching TRBD1 (5 bases). Germline CDR1 reads SGDLS; CDR2 reads YYNGEE. Trimming cost V 4 bases and J 0 bases, with 17 bases left between them. The CDR3 runs 17 residues. Here the CDR3 DNA reads TGTGCCAGCAGCCTGGGTGGGGCGGCGATCTCTGGAAACACCATATATTTT. Amino acids: CASSLGGAAISGNTIYF.

This clone appeared once. The chain couples TRBV2 to TRBJ2-3; 7 bases align to TRBD2. The germline V gene has CDR1 SNHLY and CDR2 FYNNEI. The ends lost 8 bases at V and 0 bases at J; junction bases unmatched: 8. This CDR3 has 15 amino acids. The DNA of the CDR3 is TGTGCCAGCGCCAGGGACTACTCTAGCACAGATACGCAGTATTTT. The encoded protein is CASARDYSSTDTQYF.

This chain joins TRBV6-1 and TRBJ1-5, with D tentatively TRBD1 (5 bases). Germline CDR1 and CDR2: MNHNS and SASEGT. V shed 4 bases and J shed 3 bases, with 10 bases lying between them. The CDR3 has 14 amino acids. CDR3 residues: CASSVSGSNQPQHF. As DNA, the CDR3 is TGTGCCAGCAGTGTCTCAGGGTCCAATCAGCCCCAGCATTTT.

The chain uses TRBV10-3 and TRBJ1-1; TRBD1 is a possible D gene (5 bases). CDR3 length equals 18 residues. V lost 2 bases and J 4 bases, leaving 23 bases between the germline ends. Germline V gene data show CDR1 as ENHRY and CDR2 as SYGVKD. The CDR3 DNA follows: TGTGCCATCAGTGAGGGGGTTCAGGGAAAGGGCCGGGTCACTGAAGCTTTCTTT. As protein: CAISEGVQGKGRVTEAFF.

The V gene is TRBV9, the J gene TRBJ2-2, with a possible D match to TRBD1 (6 bases). The V end lost 1 base, the J end lost 7 bases, and 20 bases lay between the germline ends. The CDR3 is 17 amino acids. Germline CDR1 and CDR2: SGDLS and YYNGEE. The CDR3 DNA sequence: TGTGCCAGCAGCGTATGGTTGGGGCAGGGGCAAGACGGGGAGCTGTTTTTT. Translated: CASSVWLGQGQDGELFF.

The V call is TRBV28, the J call TRBJ1-2; TRBD1 might be the D (5 bases). Germline assignment: CDR1 MDHEN and CDR2 SYDVKM. The V end was cut by 4 bases, the J end by 4 bases, with 10 bases between. This CDR3 contains 13 residues. The CDR3 loop is CASSYAQGYGYTF. In nucleotides, the CDR3 is TGTGCCAGCAGTTACGCCCAGGGCTATGGCTACACCTTC.

A few counts support this clone. This chain links TRBV5-8 with TRBJ1-2; possible D gene TRBD1, 5 bases. This CDR3 spans 14 amino acids. V lost 1 base, J lost 8 bases, and 15 bases lay in between. Germline CDR1 is SGHTS and CDR2 is YDEGEE. CDR3 amino acids: CASSLRQGREGYTF. CDR3 bases: TGTGCCAGCAGCTTGCGGCAGGGCAGAGAAGGCTACACCTTC.

The chain uses TRBV2 and TRBJ2-7, with 11 bases aligning to TRBD2. From germline, CDR1 is SNHLY and CDR2 FYNNEI. Trimming took 7 bases from V and 1 from J; bases not matched to a gene: 18. The CDR3 has 19 residues. The CDR3 reads CASKGGFGLAGGSSYEQYF. CDR3 in DNA: TGTGCCAGCAAAGGGGGATTCGGGCTAGCGGGAGGCTCATCCTACGAGCAGTACTTC.

The chain employs TRBV27 and TRBJ2-1; TRBD2 matches 10 bases. The CDR3 contains 15 residues. Germline V gene sequence: CDR1 MNHEY, CDR2 SMNVEV (reference sequence). J was trimmed by 3 bases and V by 3 bases; bases with no gene match: 2. CDR3 nucleotide sequence: TGTGCCAGCAGTTTCGGACTAGCGGACTACAATGAGCAGTTCTTC. This sequence encodes CASSFGLADYNEQFF.

The V gene is TRBV6-5, the J gene TRBJ1-4; 9 nucleotides agree with TRBD1. This CDR3 is built from 15 residues. Germline V gene data show CDR1 as MNHEY and CDR2 as SVGAGI. The junction had 4 bases not matched to a gene; V was cut back by 6 bases and J by 2 bases. CDR3: CASRLGTGTNEKLFF. CDR3 DNA: TGTGCCAGCAGATTAGGGACAGGGACTAATGAAAAACTGTTTTTT.

The chain has TRBV4-1 and TRBJ2-4; TRBD2 aligns across 7 bases. V trimming: 3 bases; J trimming: 8 bases; junction bases outside the gene matches: 19. Germline V lookup: CDR1 MGHRA, CDR2 YSYEKL. The CDR3 has 18 amino acids. This chain's CDR3 is CASSHPKPPTSPWDIQYF. The CDR3 nucleotides are TGCGCCAGCAGCCACCCCAAACCCCCGACTAGCCCTTGGGACATTCAGTACTTC.

The V gene is TRBV12-5, the J gene TRBJ2-7; D is uncertain. CDR3 length equals 14 residues. V lost 3 bases to trimming and J lost 3 bases, with 12 bases between them. Per germline, CDR1 LGHNT and CDR2 FRNRAP. The CDR3 protein is CASGLFYLIYEQYF. In nucleotides, the CDR3 is TGTGCTAGTGGTTTATTCTACCTTATCTACGAGCAGTACTTC.

The CDR3 region has the DNA TGTGCCAGCAGCTATGCCGGGACAGGGGGCCGGGACACTGAAGCTTTCTTT. It is translated as CASSYAGTGGRDTEAFF. This chain links TRBV5-8 with TRBJ1-1; TRBD1 matches 12 bases. The germline CDR1 and CDR2 sequences are SGHTS and YDEGEE. V dropped 3 bases and J dropped 3; count of bases not matched to a gene: 9. This CDR3 is 17 amino acids long. The variable domain in full, with the rest retrieved from reference TRBV5-8 and TRBJ1-1, is EAGVTQSPTHLIKTRGQQATLRCSPISGHTSVYWYQQALGLGLQFLLWYDEGEERNRGNFPPRFSGRQFPNYSSELNVNALELEDSALYLCASSYAGTGGRDTEAFFGQGTRLTVV.